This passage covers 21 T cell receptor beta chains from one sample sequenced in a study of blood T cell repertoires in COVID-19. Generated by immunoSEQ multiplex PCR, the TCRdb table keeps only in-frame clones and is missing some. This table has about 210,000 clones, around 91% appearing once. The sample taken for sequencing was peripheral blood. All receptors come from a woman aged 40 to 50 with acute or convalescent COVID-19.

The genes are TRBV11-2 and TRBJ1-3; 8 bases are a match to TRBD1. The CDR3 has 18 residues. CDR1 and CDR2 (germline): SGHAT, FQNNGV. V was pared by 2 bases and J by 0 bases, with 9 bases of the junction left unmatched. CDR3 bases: TGTGCCAGCAGCTTATGGGTGGGACAGGCAAACTCTGGAAACACCATATATTTT. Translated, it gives CASSLWVGQANSGNTIYF.

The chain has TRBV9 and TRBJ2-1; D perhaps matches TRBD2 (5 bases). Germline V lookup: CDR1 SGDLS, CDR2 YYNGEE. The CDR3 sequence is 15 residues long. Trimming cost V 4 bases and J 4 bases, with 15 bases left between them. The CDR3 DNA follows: TGTGCCAGCAGCAGTGTAGAGGGTACTTACAATGAGCAGTTCTTC. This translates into CASSSVEGTYNEQFF.

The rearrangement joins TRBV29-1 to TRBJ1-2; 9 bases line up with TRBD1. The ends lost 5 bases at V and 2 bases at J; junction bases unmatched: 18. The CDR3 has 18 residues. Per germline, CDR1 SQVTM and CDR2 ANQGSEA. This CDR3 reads CSVSQLILQGATNYGYTF. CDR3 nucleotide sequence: TGCAGCGTTTCTCAACTAATCTTACAGGGGGCCACAAACTATGGCTACACCTTC.

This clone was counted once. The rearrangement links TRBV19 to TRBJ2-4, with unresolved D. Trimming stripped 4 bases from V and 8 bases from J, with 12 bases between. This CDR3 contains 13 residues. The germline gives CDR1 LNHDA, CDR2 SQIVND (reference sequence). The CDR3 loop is CASSTSEMDIQYF. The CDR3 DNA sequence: TGTGCCAGTAGTACGAGTGAAATGGACATTCAGTACTTC.

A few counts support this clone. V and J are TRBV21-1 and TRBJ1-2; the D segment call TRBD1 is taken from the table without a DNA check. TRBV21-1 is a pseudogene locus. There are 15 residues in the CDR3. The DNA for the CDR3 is TGTGCCAGCAGCAAGGCACGGACGGACAAGTATGGCTACACCTTC. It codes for CASSKARTDKYGYTF.

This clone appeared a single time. For the CDR3, the DNA is TGCGCCAGCAGTCCGGACACCGCCCAAGAGACCCAGTACTTC. It translates to CASSPDTAQETQYF. The chain recombines TRBV10-1 with TRBJ2-5, with a weak D call TRBD1 (5 bases). The V gene lost 5 bases and the J gene lost 1 base, with 11 bases spanning the gap. There are 14 residues in the CDR3. Germline CDR1 is WNHNN and CDR2 is SYGVQD (reference sequence).

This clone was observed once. This CDR3 reads CASSVAYTLSDSLAFF. CDR3 DNA: TGTGCCAGCAGCGTAGCTTATACCCTTTCGGACAGCTTGGCTTTCTTT. This chain links TRBV9 with TRBJ1-1, with D possibly matching TRBD1 (6 bases). The germline V gene encodes CDR1 SGDLS and CDR2 YYNGEE. The CDR3 loop spans 16 amino acids. The V end was cut by 0 bases, the J end by 11 bases, with 23 bases between.

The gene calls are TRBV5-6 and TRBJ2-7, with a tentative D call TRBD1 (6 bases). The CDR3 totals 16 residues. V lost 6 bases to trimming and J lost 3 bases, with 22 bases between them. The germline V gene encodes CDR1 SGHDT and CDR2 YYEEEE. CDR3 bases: TGTGCCAGCACCACGACCGGGACACCGTTCTACTACGAGCAGTACGTC. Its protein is CASTTTGTPFYYEQYV.

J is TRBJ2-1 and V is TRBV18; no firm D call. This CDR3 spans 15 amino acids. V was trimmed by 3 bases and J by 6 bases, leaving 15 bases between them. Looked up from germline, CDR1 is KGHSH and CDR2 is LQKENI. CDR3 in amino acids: CASSPTASPSNEQFF. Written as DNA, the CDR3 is TGTGCCAGCTCACCTACCGCGTCACCGAGCAATGAGCAGTTCTTC.

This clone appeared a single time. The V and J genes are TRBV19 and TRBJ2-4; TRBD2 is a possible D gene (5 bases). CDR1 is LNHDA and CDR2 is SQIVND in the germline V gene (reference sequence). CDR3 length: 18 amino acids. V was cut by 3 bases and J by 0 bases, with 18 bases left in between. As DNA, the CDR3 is TGTGCCAGTAGTATGGCCCTCGGACTCGCCTTAGCCAAAAACATTCAGTACTTC. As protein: CASSMALGLALAKNIQYF.

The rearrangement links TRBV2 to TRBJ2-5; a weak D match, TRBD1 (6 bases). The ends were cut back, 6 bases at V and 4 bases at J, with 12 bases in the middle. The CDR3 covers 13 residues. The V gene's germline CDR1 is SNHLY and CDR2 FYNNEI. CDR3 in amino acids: CASSTRGPETQYF. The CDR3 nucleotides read TGTGCCAGCAGCACCAGGGGACCAGAGACCCAGTACTTC.

The chain's CDR3 is CSVEGRDRGYGYTF. Here the CDR3 DNA reads TGCAGCGTTGAGGGTAGGGACAGGGGCTATGGCTACACCTTC. The gene calls are TRBV29-1 and TRBJ1-2; 10 nucleotides match TRBD1. CDR3 length equals 14 residues. Losses at the gene ends were 3 bases for V and 4 bases for J; bases not matched to a gene: 5. Germline V lookup: CDR1 SQVTM, CDR2 ANQGSEA.

CDR3 amino acids: CASTQHRSSEATDTQYF. The CDR3 coding sequence is TGTGCCAGTACCCAGCATCGCTCTAGCGAAGCCACAGATACGCAGTATTTT. The chain recombines TRBV19 with TRBJ2-3, with TRBD2 as a possible D gene (6 bases). The CDR3 sequence is 17 residues long. CDR1 is LNHDA, CDR2 SQIVND, per germline (reference sequence). Trimming removed 7 bases from V and 2 bases from J, with 22 bases in between.

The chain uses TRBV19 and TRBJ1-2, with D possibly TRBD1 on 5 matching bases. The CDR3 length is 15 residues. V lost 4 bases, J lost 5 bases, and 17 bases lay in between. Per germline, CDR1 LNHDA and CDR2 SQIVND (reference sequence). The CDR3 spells CASSTSTGRGYGYTF. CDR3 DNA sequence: TGTGCCAGTAGTACCTCGACGGGCCGGGGGTATGGCTACACCTTC. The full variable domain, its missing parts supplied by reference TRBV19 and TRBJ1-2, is DGGITQSPKYLFRKEGQNVTLSCEQNLNHDAMYWYRQDPGQGLRLIYYSQIVNDFQKGDIAEGYSVSREKKESFPLTVTSAQKNPTAFYLCASSTSTGRGYGYTFGSGTRLTVV.

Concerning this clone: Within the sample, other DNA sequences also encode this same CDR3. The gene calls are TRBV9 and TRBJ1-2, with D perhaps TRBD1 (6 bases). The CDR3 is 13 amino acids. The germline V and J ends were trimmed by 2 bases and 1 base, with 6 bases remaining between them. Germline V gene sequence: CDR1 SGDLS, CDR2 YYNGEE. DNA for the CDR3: TGTGCCAGCAGCGTGGACAGTAACTATGGCTACACCTTC. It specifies CASSVDSNYGYTF.

CDR3: CASSPPPAGRTEAFF. In nucleotides, the CDR3 is TGTGCCAGCTCACCACCGCCGGCAGGGAGGACTGAAGCTTTCTTT. V gene TRBV18 combines with J gene TRBJ1-1; TRBD1 might be the D (5 bases). Per the germline V gene, CDR1 is KGHSH and CDR2 is LQKENI. Trimming cost V 0 bases and J 5 bases, with 13 bases left between them. CDR3 length: 15 residues.

Here the CDR3 reads CASNPPGGKTTFTQYF. The CDR3 DNA reads as TGTGCCAGCAACCCACCGGGGGGGAAAACGACGTTTACGCAGTATTTT. The chain employs TRBV5-6 and TRBJ2-3; the match to TRBD2 covers 8 bases. V shed 6 bases, J shed 8 bases, and the junction held 17 bases outside the gene matches. The CDR3 extends over 16 amino acids. The germline CDR1 and CDR2 sequences are SGHDT and YYEEEE.

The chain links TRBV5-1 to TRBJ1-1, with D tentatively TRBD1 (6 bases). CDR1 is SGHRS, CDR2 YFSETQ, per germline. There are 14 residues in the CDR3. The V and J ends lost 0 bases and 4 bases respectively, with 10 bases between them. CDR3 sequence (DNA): TGCGCCAGCAGCTTGGGAACAGGGCGCACTGAAGCTTTCTTT. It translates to CASSLGTGRTEAFF.

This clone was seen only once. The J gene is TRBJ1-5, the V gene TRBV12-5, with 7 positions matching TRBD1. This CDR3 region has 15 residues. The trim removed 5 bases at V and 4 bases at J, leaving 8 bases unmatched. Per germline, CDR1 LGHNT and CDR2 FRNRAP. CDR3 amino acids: CASGLHETGNQPQHF. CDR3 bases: TGTGCTAGTGGTCTCCACGAGACAGGGAATCAGCCCCAGCATTTT.

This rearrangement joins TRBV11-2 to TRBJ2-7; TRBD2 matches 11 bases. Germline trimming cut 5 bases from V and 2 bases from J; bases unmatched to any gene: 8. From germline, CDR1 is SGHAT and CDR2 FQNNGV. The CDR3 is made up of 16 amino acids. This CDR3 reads CASSRNLAGGTYEQYV. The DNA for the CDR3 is TGTGCCAGCAGCCGGAACCTAGCGGGGGGCACCTACGAGCAGTACGTC.

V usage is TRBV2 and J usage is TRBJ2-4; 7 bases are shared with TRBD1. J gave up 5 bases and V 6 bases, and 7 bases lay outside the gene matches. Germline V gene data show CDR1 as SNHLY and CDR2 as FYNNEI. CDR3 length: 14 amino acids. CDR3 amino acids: CASRRQGPENIQYF. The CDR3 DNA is TGTGCCAGCAGACGACAGGGTCCCGAAAACATTCAGTACTTC. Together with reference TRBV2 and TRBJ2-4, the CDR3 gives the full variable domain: EPEVTQTPSHQVTQMGQEVILRCVPISNHLYFYWYRQILGQKVEFLVSFYNNEISEKSEIFDDQFSVERPDGSNFTLKIRSTKLEDSAMYFCASRRQGPENIQYFGAGTRLSVL.